Here is one TCR beta chain with its context. This entry belongs to a study of blood T cell repertoires in COVID-19. Participants were aged about 18 to 90 years from 20 to 30 US areas. The length of the CDR3 is 16 residues. Trimming stripped 2 bases from V and 1 base from J, with 13 bases between. Germline assignment: CDR1 SGHTA and CDR2 FQGNSA. The authors' processing: Researchers report that nucleated cell counts were estimated from reference gene primer amplification. TCRdb's copy holds only in-frame clones and misses some; the assay was immunoSEQ multiplex PCR. That table gives V, J and clone size, and the DNA gave D and trimming. The sample yields about 210,000 clones, around 81% seen once.

The clonotype was recovered from a woman in her forties or fifties with acute COVID-19. The rearrangement links TRBV7-2 to TRBJ2-3; a weak D match, TRBD2 (7 bases). The specimen was PBMCs or T cells enriched from blood (not recorded which). The DNA for the CDR3 is TGTGCCAGCAGCTTACAGAGGGGGGGCGGCACAGATACGCAGTATTTT. It codes for CASSLQRGGGTDTQYF.